This T cell receptor beta chain was obtained from a study of blood T cell repertoires in COVID-19. Study at large: Some COVID-19 samples were acute and others convalescent; all came from the United States, Italy and Spain. PBMCs, B-cell-depleted T cells, or T cells provided the cDNA or gDNA that made up the material.

Seattle patients were enrolled while actively infected and followed longitudinally. Original processing methods: Reference gene primer amplification yielded estimated nucleated cell counts. TCRdb's table, derived via immunoSEQ multiplex PCR, lists solely in-frame clones and lacks some. The V and J calls and the clone size are those of that table, but D and trimming were determined from the DNA. The repertoire holds 130,000 or so clones, with roughly 83% as singletons. V lost 3 bases to trimming and J lost 0 bases, with 11 bases between them. The CDR3 contains 15 residues. The germline V gene has CDR1 KGHSH and CDR2 LQKENI.

The source of this sequence is an older woman with COVID-19, enrolled during active disease. The J gene is TRBJ1-1, the V gene TRBV18; D is unclear. Sequenced material: peripheral blood. CDR3 residues: CASSPLRAMNTEAFF. Here the CDR3 DNA reads TGTGCCAGCTCACCTTTGAGGGCGATGAACACTGAAGCTTTCTTT.